A single sample gave rise to the 28 T cell receptor beta chains below, sequenced in a study of T cell repertoires in cytomegalovirus infection. These receptors' antigens are unknown. Using its own MiXCR run on the reads, TCRdb lists one record per CDR3 protein. The sample lists approximately 280,000 distinct CDR3 sequences, roughly a fifth seen once, with roughly a fifth in the top ten. The sample consisted of cultured PBMCs, taken from culture after CMV antigen stimulation. Every receptor here comes from a human donor in good health (CMV status not recorded). Some clones in this sample may be carry-over from other donors' samples.

The chain uses TRBV4-1 and TRBJ2-1, with no clear D. This CDR3 spans 14 amino acids. V was cut by 1 base and J by 8 bases, with 12 bases left in between. Germline loops: CDR1 MGHRA, CDR2 YSYEKL. CDR3 bases: TGCGCCAGCAGCCAAGTCACCCGGGTGGATGAGCAGTTCTTC. It codes for CASSQVTRVDEQFF.

The V gene is TRBV6-6, the J gene TRBJ1-1; D uncertain. CDR1 is MNHNY and CDR2 is SVGAGI in the germline V gene (reference sequence). The CDR3 runs to 14 residues. V was cut by 4 bases and J by 7 bases, with 16 bases left in between. CDR3 in amino acids: CASSSETTGIEAFF. Here the CDR3 DNA reads TGTGCCAGCAGTTCCGAAACTACCGGGATTGAAGCTTTCTTT.

This clonotype has ten or more counts. The rearrangement uses TRBV24-1 and TRBJ1-5, with D perhaps TRBD1 (6 bases). The germline gives CDR1 KGHDR, CDR2 SFDVKD. CDR3 size: 17 residues. V lost 9 bases and J lost 1, with 21 bases in between. The CDR3 region has the DNA TGTGCCACCCAGACGCGTGTGCAGGGGCACAGCAATCAGCCCCAGCATTTT. Residues: CATQTRVQGHSNQPQHF.

There are many counts of this clonotype. The chain combines TRBV11-2 with TRBJ2-1; D may be TRBD2 (5 bases). The CDR3 is 15 residues long. Trimming cost V 6 bases and J 3 bases, with 15 bases left between them. The germline V gene has CDR1 SGHAT and CDR2 FQNNGV. As DNA, the CDR3 is TGTGCCAGCAGTCAAACCCCCGGGGACTACAATGAGCAGTTCTTC. Its translation: CASSQTPGDYNEQFF.

In its sample, this clonotype was seen many times. V and J are TRBV5-8 and TRBJ2-5; 8 positions match TRBD1. Germline-derived CDR1 and CDR2 are SGHTS and YDEGEE. J was trimmed by 6 bases and V by 4 bases; bases with no gene match: 8. The CDR3 length is 14 residues. Here the CDR3 reads CASSVWTGKKTQYF. As DNA, the CDR3 is TGTGCCAGCAGCGTTTGGACAGGGAAGAAGACCCAGTACTTC.

CDR3 in DNA: TGTGCCAGCTCAGGCGGGATGAACACTGAAGCTTTCTTT. Encoded protein: CASSGGMNTEAFF. The chain recombines TRBV18 with TRBJ1-1, with D uncertain. Germline CDR1 reads KGHSH; CDR2 reads LQKENI. This CDR3 has 13 amino acids. V lost 5 bases and J 0 bases, leaving 7 bases between the germline ends.

This chain joins TRBV12-3 or TRBV12-4 and TRBJ2-2; D unresolved. The germline V and J ends were trimmed by 8 bases and 0 bases, with 10 bases remaining between them. CDR3 length: 14 residues. The DNA for the CDR3 is TGTGCCAGCCTAGGTCTAACGAACACCGGGGAGCTGTTTTTT. Its protein is CASLGLTNTGELFF.

This clonotype turned up a few times. The chain joins TRBV5-4 to TRBJ1-1; 8 bases are a match to TRBD1. The CDR3 consists of 16 residues. Germline CDR1 reads SGHNT; CDR2 reads YYREEE (reference sequence). V lost 5 bases, J lost 4 bases, and 13 bases stayed unmatched. The CDR3 nucleotides are TGTGCCAGCAGAGATCTAGGACAGGGATTCATCACTGAAGCTTTCTTT. Protein: CASRDLGQGFITEAFF.

This clonotype was recorded a few times. CDR3 sequence (DNA): TGTGCCAGCAGTGCCGACGGGAGTTATAGGGGGCGATACGAGCAGTACGTC. Translating it yields CASSADGSYRGRYEQYV. The chain joins TRBV2 to TRBJ2-7; TRBD1 might be the D (7 bases). This CDR3 is 17 amino acids long. In germline, CDR1 is SNHLY, CDR2 FYNNEI. V dropped 4 bases and J dropped 4 bases, with 23 bases sitting between them.

This chain joins TRBV5-5 and TRBJ1-6; D is possibly TRBD1 (6 bases). CDR3 length: 18 amino acids. The V and J ends lost 0 bases and 10 bases respectively, with 23 bases between them. Germline V gives CDR1 SGHKS, CDR2 YYEKEE (reference sequence). The CDR3 sequence is CASSLVDPGANRGSPLHF. For the CDR3, the DNA is TGTGCCAGCAGCTTGGTCGACCCAGGGGCAAACCGGGGATCACCCCTCCACTTT.

The chain has TRBV6-6 and TRBJ2-7, with TRBD2 identical over 9 bases. Per the germline V gene, CDR1 is MNHNY and CDR2 is SVGAGI (reference sequence). The ends lost 0 bases at V and 6 bases at J; junction bases unmatched: 6. The CDR3 covers 15 residues. CDR3 protein: CASSYSMQAGGEQYF. In nucleotides, the CDR3 is TGTGCCAGCAGTTACTCGATGCAAGCGGGAGGCGAGCAGTACTTC.

This clonotype has a handful of counts. The rearrangement links TRBV5-6 to TRBJ1-1, with D uncertain. V dropped 4 bases and J dropped 6 bases, with 16 bases sitting between them. Germline CDR1 reads SGHDT; CDR2 reads YYEEEE. The CDR3 totals 14 residues. The CDR3 bases are TGTGCCAGCAGCCCCGACACCCTTGGCGCTGAAGCTTTCTTT. Its protein product is CASSPDTLGAEAFF.

The chain recombines TRBV12-3 or TRBV12-4 with TRBJ2-3, with 12 bases identical to TRBD2. Unmatched junction bases numbered 14, after V lost 7 bases and J lost 3 bases. The length of the CDR3 is 18 residues. Here the CDR3 reads CASNSDHWTSGKTDTQYF. CDR3 nucleotide sequence: TGTGCCAGCAATTCAGACCACTGGACTAGCGGGAAAACAGATACGCAGTATTTT.

Concerning this clonotype itself: A much larger clone is a single base away; this may be a read error. The CDR3 coding sequence is TGTGCCAGCAGCCCGGGACAGGGGGAATACAATGAGCAGTTGTTC. Its translation: CASSPGQGEYNEQLF. V and J are TRBV7-2 and TRBJ2-1; 11 nucleotides agree with TRBD1. This CDR3 has 15 amino acids. Germline V CDR1 and CDR2: SGHTA, FQGNSA. The full variable domain, completed using reference TRBV7-2 and TRBJ2-1, is GAGVSQSPSNKVTEKGKDVELRCDPISGHTALYWYRQSLGQGLEFLIYFQGNSAPDKSGLPSDRFSAERTGGSVSTLTIQRTQQEDSAVYLCASSPGQGEYNEQLFGPGTRLTVL.

The chain combines TRBV27 with TRBJ2-7; the match to TRBD1 covers 8 bases. Germline CDR1 and CDR2: MNHEY and SMNVEV (reference sequence). V lost 6 bases and J lost 7; bases outside the gene matches: 11. This CDR3 has 14 amino acids. CDR3 region: CASSGDRTLEEQYF. As DNA, the CDR3 is TGTGCCAGCAGCGGGGACAGGACCCTTGAAGAGCAGTACTTC.

Concerning this clonotype itself: Just one base apart from a much larger clone, this may be a read error. The conserved closing phenylalanine or tryptophan is absent in this CDR3, likely reflecting a read error. The V call is TRBV7-2, the J call TRBJ1-2; D is uncertain. V gave up 6 bases and J gave up 4 bases, with 15 bases separating them. Germline V CDR1 and CDR2: SGHTA, FQGNSA. This CDR3 comprises 14 residues. CDR3 coding DNA: TGTGCCAGCAGTCATCGCGTGGGCCCCTATGGCTACACCATC. This codes for CASSHRVGPYGYTI.

This clonotype was observed a handful of times. In nucleotides, the CDR3 is TGTGCCAGCAGGGACCGCACGTACGTC. It specifies CASRDRTYV. The J gene is TRBJ2-7, the V gene TRBV6-2 or TRBV6-3; no definite D call. Between the trimmed V and J ends, which lost 6 bases and 12 bases, there was a span of 9 bases. The CDR3 loop spans 9 amino acids. Germline V gene lookup returns CDR1 MNHEY and CDR2 SVGEGT.

In this sample, this clonotype turned up many times. This chain links TRBV27 with TRBJ1-2; TRBD1 agrees at 7 bases. The length of the CDR3 is 14 residues. Looked up from germline, CDR1 is MNHEY and CDR2 is SMNVEV (reference sequence). The V and J ends lost 2 bases and 2 bases, in that order; junction bases with no gene match: 2. As DNA, the CDR3 is TGTGCCAGCAGTTTACAGGGGGGCAACTATGGCTACACCTTC. Protein product: CASSLQGGNYGYTF.

This chain links TRBV6-4 with TRBJ2-1; D is possibly TRBD2 (6 bases). This CDR3 region has 16 residues. Germline V lookup: CDR1 MRHNA, CDR2 SNTAGT. Trimming took 3 bases from V and 0 from J, leaving 12 bases between them. The CDR3 DNA follows: TGTGCCAGCAGTGAGCTAGCGACGAGCTCCTACAATGAGCAGTTCTTC. Protein product: CASSELATSSYNEQFF.

This clonotype was detected a few times. The J gene is TRBJ2-7, the V gene TRBV14, with D uncertain. The length of the CDR3 is 14 residues. In germline, CDR1 is SGHDN, CDR2 FVKESK. The V end was cut by 2 bases, the J end by 6 bases, with 14 bases between. In nucleotides, the CDR3 is TGTGCCAGCAGCCAAATACTGCCGAAGGGCGAGCAGTACTTC. Amino acid sequence: CASSQILPKGEQYF.

This clonotype was seen repeatedly, ten times or more. V and J are TRBV6-2 or TRBV6-3 and TRBJ2-1; TRBD2 aligns across 8 bases. Germline CDR1 MNHEY, CDR2 SVGEGT. The CDR3 has 15 residues. V trimming: 4 bases; J trimming: 5 bases; junction bases outside the gene matches: 7. CDR3 sequence reads: CASSSPGLGHNEQFF. The CDR3 DNA is TGTGCCAGCAGTTCACCGGGACTAGGGCACAATGAGCAGTTCTTC.

The V and J genes are TRBV12-3 or TRBV12-4 and TRBJ2-7; 9 bases match TRBD2. V was pared by 3 bases and J by 5 bases, with 2 bases of the junction left unmatched. The CDR3 covers 13 residues. The CDR3 here is CASSLGLAHEQYF. In DNA, the CDR3 is TGTGCCAGCAGTTTGGGACTAGCACACGAGCAGTACTTC.

The chain combines TRBV7-8 with TRBJ2-2, with 7 nucleotides matching TRBD2. After removal of 5 bases from V and 4 bases from J, the junction contained 10 bases not matched to a gene. CDR3 length: 16 residues. The germline gives CDR1 SGHVS, CDR2 FQNEAQ. DNA for the CDR3: TGTGCCAGCAGCCACCCTGGAACGGGAGGCACCGGGGAGCTGTTTTTT. As protein: CASSHPGTGGTGELFF.

V is TRBV4-3 and J is TRBJ2-4; 12 bases match TRBD2. The CDR3 totals 18 residues. V lost 4 bases and J lost 6; bases outside the gene matches: 13. CDR1 LGHNA and CDR2 YSLEER come from the germline V gene. For the CDR3, the DNA is TGCGCCAGCAGCCCCGGGCTAGCGGGAGGGCCTGGCCGAAACATTCAGTACTTC. It encodes CASSPGLAGGPGRNIQYF.

V gene TRBV28 combines with J gene TRBJ2-5; either TRBD1 or TRBD2 may supply D (5 bases each). V was shortened by 3 bases and J by 4 bases, with 21 bases between the two germline ends. This CDR3 has 17 residues. Germline V lookup: CDR1 MDHEN, CDR2 SYDVKM. The CDR3 spells CASSFRAGRAGGETQYF. The CDR3 DNA follows: TGTGCCAGCAGTTTTAGGGCAGGACGGGCTGGGGGAGAGACCCAGTACTTC.

The gene calls are TRBV27 and TRBJ1-1; weak D call: TRBD1 (6 bases). The CDR3 contains 14 residues. V lost 2 bases and J 3 bases, leaving 10 bases between the germline ends. Germline V gives CDR1 MNHEY, CDR2 SMNVEV (reference sequence). CDR3 sequence reads: CASSLTGPYTEAFF. The CDR3 DNA is TGTGCCAGCAGTTTAACAGGGCCGTACACTGAAGCTTTCTTT.

This clonotype was seen a few times. The J gene is TRBJ1-1, the V gene TRBV6-5; 7 bases are a match to TRBD1. This CDR3 has 14 residues. Trimming at V came to 2 bases and at J to 3 bases, leaving 3 bases not matched to a gene. Germline V CDR1 and CDR2: MNHEY, SVGAGI. The CDR3 loop reads CASSYRGPDTEAFF. The CDR3 coding sequence is TGTGCCAGCAGTTACAGGGGGCCGGACACTGAAGCTTTCTTT.

The table lists this clonotype with a few counts. This rearrangement joins TRBV2 to TRBJ2-7; 8 nucleotides line up with TRBD2. The CDR3 loop spans 13 amino acids. Germline values: CDR1 SNHLY, CDR2 FYNNEI. The junction had 2 bases not matched to a gene; V was cut back by 7 bases and J by 0 bases. The CDR3 nucleotides read TGTGCCAGCAAAACTAGCGGCTCCTACGAGCAGTACTTC. This codes for CASKTSGSYEQYF.